This T cell receptor (beta chain) is drawn from a study of PD-1 blockade in classical Hodgkin lymphoma. General observations from the study: The diversity seen at baseline in complete responders resembled that of newly diagnosed patients.

Relapses following autologous stem cell transplantation were seen in all patients, with brentuximab vedotin exposure varying. Only in-frame clones appear in the TCRdb table, and some are missing; sequencing was by immunoSEQ multiplex PCR. The repertoire holds 66,000 or so clones, with about two thirds as singletons. In the case of this clone: Its antigen is not identified.

Specimen: peripheral blood mononuclear cells (PBMCs), collected before the second cycle of nivolumab. The TCR comes from a human donor with classical Hodgkin lymphoma.

CDR3 DNA sequence: TGTGCCAGCAGCATTCAAAGGGACGGCTACACCTTC. It specifies CASSIQRDGYTF. The rearrangement links TRBV7-9 to TRBJ1-2, with D possibly matching TRBD1 (5 bases). The CDR3 sequence is 12 residues long. The V end lost 5 bases, the J end lost 8 bases, and 12 bases lay between the germline ends. Germline CDR1 SEHNR, CDR2 FQNEAQ (reference sequence).